The clone carrying this T cell receptor beta chain was observed a few times. The sample belongs to a study of blood T cell repertoires in COVID-19. Whole-study context: T cells, B-cell-depleted T cells, or PBMCs provided the cDNA or gDNA that served as material.

Trimming shortened V by 4 bases and J by 4 bases, and 4 bases separated the two germline ends. The CDR3 runs to 10 residues. Germline CDR1 and CDR2: DFQATT and SNEGSKA (reference sequence). In the authors' methods: Quantification of nucleated cells was approximated via reference gene primer amplification. Using immunoSEQ multiplex PCR, the repertoire was profiled, and TCRdb retains in-frame clones only, with some absent. V and J calls and clone size are copied from that table; D and trimming were computed from the DNA. The sample includes about 140,000 clones, more than 60% of them seen just once. The receptor was derived from a woman in her 50s with active or convalescent COVID-19. Sample: peripheral blood. This chain connects TRBV20-1 to TRBJ1-1; D is unresolved. The CDR3: CSATVTEAFF. As DNA, the CDR3 is TGCAGTGCTACTGTCACTGAAGCTTTCTTT.